This T cell receptor (beta chain) was obtained from a study of blood T cells in healthy people across ages. Overall study results and limits: The CMV status of each donor remained undetermined, and this could have confounded shifts in expanded clonotypes. The recorded TCR beta diversity per million T cells decreased in a roughly linear manner with age.

Concerning this clonotype itself: Its antigen remains unknown.

This CDR3 comprises 17 residues. Looked up from germline, CDR1 is MNHEY and CDR2 is SMNVEV (reference sequence). Russia was home to the donors, healthy Caucasian individuals aged roughly 6 to 95. PCR was performed a second time for roughly 7 to 12 cycles using a sample-barcoded 5' primer and a J-beta primer mix. Via MiXCR, TCRdb re-called the 5' RACE reads, giving one row per CDR3 protein. The sample has over 950,000 distinct CDR3 sequences, roughly half seen once. This TCR derives from a woman between 55 and 75 years old in good health. The sequenced material came from blood. The chain combines TRBV27 with TRBJ2-1, with D possibly matching TRBD1 (5 bases). The closer fit of TRBJ2-7 to the DNA end suggests the J call may be wrong. CDR3 sequence (DNA): TGTGCCAGCAGTTTATCCCTTACAGGTGGGGTTTCCTACGAGCAGTACTTC. Residues: CASSLSLTGGVSYEQYF.